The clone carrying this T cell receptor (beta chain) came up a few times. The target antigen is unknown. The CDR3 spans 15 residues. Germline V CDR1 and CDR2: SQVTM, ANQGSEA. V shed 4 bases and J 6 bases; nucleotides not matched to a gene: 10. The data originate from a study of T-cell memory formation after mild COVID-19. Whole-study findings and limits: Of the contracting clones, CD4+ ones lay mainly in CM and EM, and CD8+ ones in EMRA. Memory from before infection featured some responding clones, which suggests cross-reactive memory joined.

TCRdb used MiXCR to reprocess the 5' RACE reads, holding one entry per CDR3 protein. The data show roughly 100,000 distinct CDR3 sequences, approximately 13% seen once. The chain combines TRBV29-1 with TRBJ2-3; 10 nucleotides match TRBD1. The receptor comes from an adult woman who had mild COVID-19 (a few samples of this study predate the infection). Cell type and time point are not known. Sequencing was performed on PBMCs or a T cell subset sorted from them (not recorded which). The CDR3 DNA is TGCAGCGTTGCGTTGGGACAGGGGTCCACGGATACGCAGTATTTT. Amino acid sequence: CSVALGQGSTDTQYF.